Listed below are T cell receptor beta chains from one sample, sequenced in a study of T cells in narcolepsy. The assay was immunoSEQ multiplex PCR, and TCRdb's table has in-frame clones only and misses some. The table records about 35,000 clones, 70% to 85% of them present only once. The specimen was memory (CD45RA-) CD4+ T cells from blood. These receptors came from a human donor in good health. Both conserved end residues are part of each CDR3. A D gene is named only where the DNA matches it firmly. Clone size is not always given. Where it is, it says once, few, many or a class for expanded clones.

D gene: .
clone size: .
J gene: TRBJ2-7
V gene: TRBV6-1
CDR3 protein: CASSISIYEQYF
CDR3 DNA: TGTGCCAGCAGTATCAGTATCTACGAGCAGTACTTC

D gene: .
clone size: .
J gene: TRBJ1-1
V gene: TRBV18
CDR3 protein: CASSPSGTFSEAFF
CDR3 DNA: TGTGCCAGCTCACCATCCGGGACATTTTCTGAAGCTTTCTTT

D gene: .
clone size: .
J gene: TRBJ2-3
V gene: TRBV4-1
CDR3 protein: CASSGSTDTQYF
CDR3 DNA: TGCGCCAGCAGCGGAAGCACAGATACGCAGTATTTT

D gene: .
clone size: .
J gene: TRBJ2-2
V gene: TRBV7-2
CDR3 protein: CASSSIKTGELFF
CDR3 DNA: TGTGCCAGCAGCTCGATTAAGACCGGGGAGCTGTTTTTT

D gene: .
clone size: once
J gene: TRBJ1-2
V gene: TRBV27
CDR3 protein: CASTRGGTGYGYTF
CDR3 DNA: TGTGCCAGCACTCGGGGAGGGACTGGCTATGGCTACACCTTC

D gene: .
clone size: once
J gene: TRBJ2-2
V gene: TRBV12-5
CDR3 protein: CASGGPMNTGELFF
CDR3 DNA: TGTGCTAGTGGCGGACCCATGAACACCGGGGAGCTGTTTTTT

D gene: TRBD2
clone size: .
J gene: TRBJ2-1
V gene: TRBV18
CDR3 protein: CASSPPMMAGGLGEQFF
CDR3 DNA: TGTGCCAGCTCACCACCGATGATGGCGGGAGGCCTGGGTGAGCAGTTCTTC

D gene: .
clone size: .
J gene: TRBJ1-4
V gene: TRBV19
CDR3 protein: CASSTGTATNEKLFF
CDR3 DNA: TGTGCCAGTAGTACAGGGACTGCAACTAATGAAAAACTGTTTTTT

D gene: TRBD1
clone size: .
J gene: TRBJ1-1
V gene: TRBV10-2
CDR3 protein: CASRHEAETGRNTEAFF
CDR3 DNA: TGCGCCAGCAGACACGAAGCAGAGACAGGGCGGAACACTGAAGCTTTCTTT

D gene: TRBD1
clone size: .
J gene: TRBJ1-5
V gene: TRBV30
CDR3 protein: CAWDQGAGQPQHF
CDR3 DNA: TGTGCCTGGGACCAGGGGGCGGGTCAGCCCCAGCATTTT

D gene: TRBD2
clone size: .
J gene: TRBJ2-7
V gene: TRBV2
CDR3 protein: CASSISGGIYEQYF
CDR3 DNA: TGTGCCAGCAGCATCAGCGGGGGGATTTACGAGCAGTACTTC

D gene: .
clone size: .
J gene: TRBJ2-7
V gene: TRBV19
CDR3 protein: CASSFGSYEQYF
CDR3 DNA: TGTGCCAGTAGTTTTGGCTCCTACGAGCAGTACTTC

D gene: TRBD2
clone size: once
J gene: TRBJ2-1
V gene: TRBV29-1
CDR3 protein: CSVIRLAGNEQFF
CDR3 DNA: TGCAGCGTTATAAGACTAGCGGGCAATGAGCAGTTCTTC

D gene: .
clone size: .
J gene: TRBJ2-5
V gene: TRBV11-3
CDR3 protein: CASSHGGQKQETQYF
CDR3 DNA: TGTGCCAGCAGCCATGGGGGCCAGAAACAAGAGACCCAGTACTTC

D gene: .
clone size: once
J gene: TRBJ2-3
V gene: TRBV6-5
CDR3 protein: CASSSPDRFSTQYF
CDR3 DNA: TGTGCCAGCAGTTCTCCGGACAGATTCAGTACGCAGTATTTT

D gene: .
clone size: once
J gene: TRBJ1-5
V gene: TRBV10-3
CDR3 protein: CAISERGGSNQPQHF
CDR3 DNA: TGTGCCATCAGTGAAAGAGGGGGTAGCAATCAGCCCCAGCATTTT

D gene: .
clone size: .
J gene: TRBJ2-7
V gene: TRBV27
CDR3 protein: CASSFLDTSGEQYF
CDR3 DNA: TGTGCCAGCAGTTTCTTAGACACATCGGGCGAGCAGTACTTC

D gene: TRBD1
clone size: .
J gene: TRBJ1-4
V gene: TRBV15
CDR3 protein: CATSRDSGGDEKLFF
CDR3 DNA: TGTGCCACCAGCAGAGATTCAGGGGGGGATGAAAAACTGTTTTTT